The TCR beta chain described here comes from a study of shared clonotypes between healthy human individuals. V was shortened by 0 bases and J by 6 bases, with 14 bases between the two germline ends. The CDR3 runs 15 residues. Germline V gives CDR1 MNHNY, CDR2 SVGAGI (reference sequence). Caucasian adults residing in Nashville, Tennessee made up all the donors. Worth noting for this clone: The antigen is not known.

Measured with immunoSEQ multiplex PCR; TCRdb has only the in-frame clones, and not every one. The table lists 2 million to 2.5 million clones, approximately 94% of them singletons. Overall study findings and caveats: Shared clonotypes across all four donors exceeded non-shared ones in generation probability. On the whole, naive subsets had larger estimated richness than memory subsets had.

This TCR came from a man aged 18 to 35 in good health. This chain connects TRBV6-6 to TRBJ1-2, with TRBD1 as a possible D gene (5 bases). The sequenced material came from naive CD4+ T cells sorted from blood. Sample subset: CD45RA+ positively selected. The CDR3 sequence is CASSYSGGVTDGYTF. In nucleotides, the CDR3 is TGTGCCAGCAGTTACTCGGGGGGGGTAACGGATGGCTACACCTTC.